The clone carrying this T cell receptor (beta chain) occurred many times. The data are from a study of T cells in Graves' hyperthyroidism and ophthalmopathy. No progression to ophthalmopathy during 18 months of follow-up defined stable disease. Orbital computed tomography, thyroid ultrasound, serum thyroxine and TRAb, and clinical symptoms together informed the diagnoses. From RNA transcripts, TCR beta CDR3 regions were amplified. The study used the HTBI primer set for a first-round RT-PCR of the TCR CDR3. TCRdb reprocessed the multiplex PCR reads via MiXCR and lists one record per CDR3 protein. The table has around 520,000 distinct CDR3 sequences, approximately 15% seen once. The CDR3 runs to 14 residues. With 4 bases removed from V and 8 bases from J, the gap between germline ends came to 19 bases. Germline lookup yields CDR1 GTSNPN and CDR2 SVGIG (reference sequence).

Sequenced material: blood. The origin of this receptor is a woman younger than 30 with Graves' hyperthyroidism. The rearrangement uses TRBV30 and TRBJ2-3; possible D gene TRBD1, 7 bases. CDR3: CAWNQGGLGGTQYF. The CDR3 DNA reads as TGTGCCTGGAATCAGGGGGGATTGGGGGGTACGCAGTATTTT.